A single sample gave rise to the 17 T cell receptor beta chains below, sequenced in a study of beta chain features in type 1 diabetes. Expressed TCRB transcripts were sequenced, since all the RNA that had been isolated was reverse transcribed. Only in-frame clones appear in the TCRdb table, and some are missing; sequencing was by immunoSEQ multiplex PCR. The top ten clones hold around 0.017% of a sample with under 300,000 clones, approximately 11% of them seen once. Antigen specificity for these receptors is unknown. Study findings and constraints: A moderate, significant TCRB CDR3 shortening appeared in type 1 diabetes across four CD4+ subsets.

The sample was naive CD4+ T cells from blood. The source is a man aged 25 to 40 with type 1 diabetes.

This CDR3 is CASSRGQVANQPQHF. In nucleotides, the CDR3 is TGTGCCAGCAGTAGAGGACAGGTCGCCAATCAGCCCCAGCATTTT. The rearrangement links TRBV2 to TRBJ1-5, with TRBD1 identical over 7 bases. The V gene end was trimmed by 5 bases and the J gene end by 3 bases; junction bases not matched to a gene: 7. CDR3 length: 15 amino acids. CDR1 SNHLY and CDR2 FYNNEI come from the germline V gene.

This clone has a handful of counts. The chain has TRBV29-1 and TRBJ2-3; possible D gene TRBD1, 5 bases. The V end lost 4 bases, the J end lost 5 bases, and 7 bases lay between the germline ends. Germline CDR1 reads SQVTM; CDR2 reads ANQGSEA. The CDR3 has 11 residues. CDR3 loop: CSVAGLDTQYF. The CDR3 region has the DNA TGCAGCGTTGCAGGGTTAGATACGCAGTATTTT.

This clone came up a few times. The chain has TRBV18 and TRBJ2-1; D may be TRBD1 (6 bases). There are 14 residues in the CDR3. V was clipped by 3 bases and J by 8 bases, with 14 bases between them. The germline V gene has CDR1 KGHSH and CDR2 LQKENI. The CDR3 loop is CASSPRQEGDEQFF. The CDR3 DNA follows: TGTGCCAGCTCACCTCGACAGGAAGGAGATGAGCAGTTCTTC.

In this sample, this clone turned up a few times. In nucleotides, the CDR3 is TGTGCCAGCAGAAAACAGGGGGCAGATACGCAGTATTTT. It yields the protein CASRKQGADTQYF. The rearrangement joins TRBV7-3 to TRBJ2-3; 8 bases are shared with TRBD1. The CDR3 runs 13 residues. V lost 6 bases to trimming and J lost 4 bases; unmatched junction nucleotides: 3. Germline lookup yields CDR1 SGHTA and CDR2 FQGTGA.

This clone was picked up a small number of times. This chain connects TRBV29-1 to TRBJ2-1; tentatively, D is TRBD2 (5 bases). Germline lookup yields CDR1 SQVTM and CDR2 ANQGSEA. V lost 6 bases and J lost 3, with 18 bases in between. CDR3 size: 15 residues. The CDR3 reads CSVGSAGGHYNEQFF. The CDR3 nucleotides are TGCAGCGTGGGGTCTGCAGGAGGCCACTACAATGAGCAGTTCTTC.

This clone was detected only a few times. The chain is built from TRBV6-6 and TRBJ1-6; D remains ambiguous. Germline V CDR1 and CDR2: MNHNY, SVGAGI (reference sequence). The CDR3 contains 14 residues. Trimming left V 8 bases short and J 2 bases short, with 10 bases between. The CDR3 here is CASVKEAYNSPLHF. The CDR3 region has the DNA TGTGCCAGCGTAAAGGAGGCCTATAATTCACCCCTCCACTTT.

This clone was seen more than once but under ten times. CDR3 protein: CASSDWPTNEKLFF. The CDR3 DNA is TGTGCCAGCAGTGATTGGCCAACTAATGAAAAACTGTTTTTT. The chain links TRBV2 to TRBJ1-4, with unresolved D. From germline, CDR1 is SNHLY and CDR2 FYNNEI. The CDR3 consists of 14 residues. Trimming pared 3 bases from V and 0 bases from J, leaving 5 bases between.

In DNA, the CDR3 is TGCAGCGCCAAACAGGGGTCGGATACGCAGTATTTT. Translated, it gives CSAKQGSDTQYF. V gene TRBV29-1 combines with J gene TRBJ2-3, with 7 nucleotides matching TRBD1. This CDR3 comprises 12 residues. The trim removed 7 bases at V and 6 bases at J, leaving 7 bases unmatched. Germline V gene data show CDR1 as SQVTM and CDR2 as ANQGSEA.

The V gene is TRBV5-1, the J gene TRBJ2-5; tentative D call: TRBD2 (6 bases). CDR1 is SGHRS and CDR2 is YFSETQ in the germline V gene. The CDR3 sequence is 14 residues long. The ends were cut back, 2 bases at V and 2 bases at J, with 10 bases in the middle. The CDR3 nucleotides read TGCGCCAGCAGCTTTACCGGGAGACAAGAGACCCAGTACTTC. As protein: CASSFTGRQETQYF. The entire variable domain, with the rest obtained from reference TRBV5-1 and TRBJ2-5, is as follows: KAGVTQTPRYLIKTRGQQVTLSCSPISGHRSVSWYQQTPGQGLQFLFEYFSETQRNKGNFPGRFSGRQFSNSRSEMNVSTLELGDSALYLCASSFTGRQETQYFGPGTRLLVL.

The CDR3 reads CASSQDGGVQETQYF. The DNA of the CDR3 is TGTGCCAGCAGCCAAGACGGCGGGGTCCAAGAGACCCAGTACTTC. V usage is TRBV4-2 and J usage is TRBJ2-5; perhaps TRBD2 as D (6 bases). Trimming stripped 0 bases from V and 1 base from J, with 9 bases between. Germline V CDR1 and CDR2: LGHNA, YNFKEQ. There are 15 residues in the CDR3.

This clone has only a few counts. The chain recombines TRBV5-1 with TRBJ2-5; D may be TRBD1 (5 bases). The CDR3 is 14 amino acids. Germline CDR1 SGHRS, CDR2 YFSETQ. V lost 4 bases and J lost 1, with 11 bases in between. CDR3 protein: CASSGRGTQETQYF. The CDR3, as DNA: TGCGCCAGCAGCGGTAGGGGCACCCAAGAGACCCAGTACTTC.

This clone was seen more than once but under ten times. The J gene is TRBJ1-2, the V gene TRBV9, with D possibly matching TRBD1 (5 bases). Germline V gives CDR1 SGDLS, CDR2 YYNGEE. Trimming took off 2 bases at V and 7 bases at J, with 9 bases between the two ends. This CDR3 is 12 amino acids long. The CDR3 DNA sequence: TGTGCCAGCAGCGTGCAGGGTTTTGGCTACACCTTC. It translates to CASSVQGFGYTF. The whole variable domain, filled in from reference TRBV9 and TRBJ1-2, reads DSGVTQTPKHLITATGQRVTLRCSPRSGDLSVYWYQQSLDQGLQFLIQYYNGEERAKGNILERFSAQQFPDLHSELNLSSLELGDSALYFCASSVQGFGYTFGSGTRLTVV.

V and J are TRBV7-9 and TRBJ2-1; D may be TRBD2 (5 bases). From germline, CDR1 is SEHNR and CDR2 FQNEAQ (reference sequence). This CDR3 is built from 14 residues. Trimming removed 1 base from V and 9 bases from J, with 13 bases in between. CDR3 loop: CASSLGASPGEQFF. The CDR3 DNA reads TGTGCCAGCAGCTTAGGGGCTAGCCCTGGTGAGCAGTTCTTC.

CDR3 in amino acids: CARNRFLNTEAFF. The CDR3 coding sequence is TGTGCCCGTAACAGGTTCTTGAACACTGAAGCTTTCTTT. The chain joins TRBV30 to TRBJ1-1, with D maybe TRBD1 (5 bases). There are 13 residues in the CDR3. Trimming pared 8 bases from V and 0 bases from J, leaving 13 bases between. Germline assignment: CDR1 GTSNPN and CDR2 SVGIG (reference sequence).

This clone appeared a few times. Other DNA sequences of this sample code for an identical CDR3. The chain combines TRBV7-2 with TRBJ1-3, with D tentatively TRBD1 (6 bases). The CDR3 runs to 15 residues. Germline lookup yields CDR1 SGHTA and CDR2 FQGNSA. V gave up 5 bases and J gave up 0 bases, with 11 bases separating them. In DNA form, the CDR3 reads TGTGCCAGCAGCCTCACAGGGACCTCTGGAAACACCATATATTTT. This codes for CASSLTGTSGNTIYF.

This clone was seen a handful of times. The CDR3 DNA follows: TGTGCCAGCAGCCCGTTTGGAAACACCATATATTTT. Its protein product is CASSPFGNTIYF. The chain is built from TRBV7-6 and TRBJ1-3, with unresolved D. The length of the CDR3 is 12 residues. Trimming took 5 bases from V and 3 from J, leaving 5 bases between them. The germline gives CDR1 SGHVS, CDR2 FNYEAQ.

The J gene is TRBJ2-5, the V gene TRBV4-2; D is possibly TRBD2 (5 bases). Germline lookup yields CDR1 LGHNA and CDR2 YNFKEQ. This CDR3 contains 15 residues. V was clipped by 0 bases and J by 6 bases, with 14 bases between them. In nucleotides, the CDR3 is TGTGCCAGCAGCCAAGATAAGGCCGAGGGAAAGACCCAGTACTTC. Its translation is CASSQDKAEGKTQYF.